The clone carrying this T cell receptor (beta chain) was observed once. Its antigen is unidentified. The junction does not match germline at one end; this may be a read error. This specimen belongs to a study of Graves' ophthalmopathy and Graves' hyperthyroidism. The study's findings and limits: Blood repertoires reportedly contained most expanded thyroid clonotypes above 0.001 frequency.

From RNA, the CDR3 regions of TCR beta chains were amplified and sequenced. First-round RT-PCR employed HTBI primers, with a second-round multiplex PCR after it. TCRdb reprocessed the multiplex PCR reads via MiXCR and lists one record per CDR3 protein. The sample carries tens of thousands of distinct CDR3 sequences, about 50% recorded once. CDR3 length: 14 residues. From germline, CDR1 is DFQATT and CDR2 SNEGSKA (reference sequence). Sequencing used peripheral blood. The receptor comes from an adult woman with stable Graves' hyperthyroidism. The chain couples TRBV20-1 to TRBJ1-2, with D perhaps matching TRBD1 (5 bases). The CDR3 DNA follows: TGCAGTGCTGGAGATAGTGGGACCCAGAAGGTCTACACCTTC. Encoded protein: CSAGDSGTQKVYTF.